The 27 T cell receptor beta chains presented below share a single source sample, sequenced in a study of CD8 T cells in Susac syndrome. Random hexamers were used to reverse transcribe about 0.5 to 1 ug of RNA. TCRdb re-analysed the immunoSEQ multiplex PCR reads in MiXCR, keeping a single row per CDR3 protein. The table has 300,000 to 350,000 distinct CDR3 sequences, about 90% seen once. Sequences were obtained from CD4+ T cells from PBMCs. The receptors were sampled from a human donor with multiple sclerosis.

The chain is built from TRBV2 and TRBJ2-5, with 10 bases lining up with TRBD1. From germline, CDR1 is SNHLY and CDR2 FYNNEI. The CDR3 contains 13 residues. Germline trimming cut 6 bases from V and 4 bases from J; bases unmatched to any gene: 2. CDR3 coding DNA: TGTGCCAGCAGATGGGACAGGGGAGAGACCCAGTACTTC. This sequence encodes CASRWDRGETQYF.

This clonotype was picked up a small number of times. The chain carries TRBV5-6 and TRBJ2-1; TRBD2 is a possible D gene (6 bases). V was trimmed by 0 bases and J by 8 bases, leaving 12 bases between them. The CDR3 consists of 14 residues. Per germline, CDR1 SGHDT and CDR2 YYEEEE. CDR3 region: CASSLVGGGDEQFF. CDR3 DNA sequence: TGTGCCAGCAGCTTGGTGGGAGGTGGGGATGAGCAGTTCTTC.

The V call is TRBV4-2, the J call TRBJ1-5; D is perhaps TRBD1 (6 bases). The CDR3 sequence is 15 residues long. Trimming pared 6 bases from V and 4 bases from J, leaving 16 bases between. CDR1 LGHNA and CDR2 YNFKEQ come from the germline V gene. The CDR3 DNA reads as TGTGCCAGCAGTGGACAGCCAAACGGGAATCAGCCCCAGCATTTT. It specifies CASSGQPNGNQPQHF.

The V and J genes are TRBV29-1 and TRBJ1-2, with a possible D match to TRBD1 (5 bases). Deletions cut 6 bases from V and 10 bases from J, with 24 bases between. This CDR3 contains 14 residues. Germline V gene data show CDR1 as SQVTM and CDR2 as ANQGSEA. DNA of the CDR3: TGCAGCGTGGACTCAGGGCTTCGGGCCGGCGCCTACACCTTC. Translated: CSVDSGLRAGAYTF.

The V and J genes are TRBV10-3 and TRBJ1-2, with 8 nucleotides matching TRBD1. Germline V gives CDR1 ENHRY, CDR2 SYGVKD. The CDR3 runs to 14 residues. V lost 2 bases, J lost 4 bases, and 3 bases stayed unmatched. The DNA for the CDR3 is TGTGCCATCAGTGAGCCGGGGACAGGCTATGGCTACACCTTC. Protein product: CAISEPGTGYGYTF.

The V and J genes are TRBV5-8 and TRBJ2-1, with 7 bases identical to TRBD2. Germline V CDR1 and CDR2: SGHTS, YDEGEE. This CDR3 is 17 amino acids long. The ends lost 3 bases at V and 0 bases at J; junction bases unmatched: 9. CDR3 coding DNA: TGTGCCAGCAGCTCGGGATGGCTAGCGGCCTCCTACAATGAGCAGTTCTTC. Protein: CASSSGWLAASYNEQFF.

The chain links TRBV7-9 to TRBJ1-1, with D uncertain. Germline CDR1 reads SEHNR; CDR2 reads FQNEAQ (reference sequence). Trimming removed 3 bases from V and 10 bases from J, with 12 bases in between. The CDR3 totals 12 residues. The CDR3 spells CASSFGRERAFF. DNA of the CDR3: TGTGCCAGCAGCTTCGGGAGGGAAAGAGCTTTCTTT.

The table lists this clonotype with a count of one. The chain carries TRBV20-1 and TRBJ2-1; TRBD1 agrees at 8 bases. CDR1 and CDR2 (germline): DFQATT, SNEGSKA (reference sequence). The CDR3 has 15 residues. In nucleotides, the CDR3 is TGCAGCCATTTAAACCTTTGGGACAGGAACAATGAGCAGTTCTTC. As protein: CSHLNLWDRNNEQFF.

J is TRBJ1-2 and V is TRBV12-3 or TRBV12-4; possibly TRBD1 for D (5 bases). The V end was cut by 6 bases, the J end by 4 bases, with 18 bases between. This CDR3 is 15 amino acids long. The CDR3 DNA reads TGTGCCAGCAGCACGGGGACCTATGCGCCCTATGGCTACACCTTC. This sequence encodes CASSTGTYAPYGYTF.

To note about this clonotype: A read error may produce the germline difference seen at one junction end. The genes are TRBV2 and TRBJ2-3, with D possibly called TRBD1 or TRBD2 (6 bases each). The CDR3 length is 15 residues. Germline values: CDR1 SNHLY, CDR2 FYNNEI. The chain's CDR3 is CASGGTPSSTDTQYF. DNA of the CDR3: TGTGCCAGCGGGGGGACACCTTCAAGCACTGATACGCAGTATTTT.

The genes are TRBV4-1 and TRBJ2-7; D unclear. Trimming cost V 2 bases and J 2 bases, with 13 bases left between them. The CDR3 runs 15 residues. Germline V gene data show CDR1 as MGHRA and CDR2 as YSYEKL. The CDR3 coding sequence is TGCGCCAGCAGCCAACCCGGCTCACCCCCCTACGAGCAGTACTTC. Its translation: CASSQPGSPPYEQYF.

The table lists this clonotype with a count of one. J is TRBJ2-2 and V is TRBV28, with D possibly matching TRBD2 (6 bases). This CDR3 spans 14 amino acids. Per the germline V gene, CDR1 is MDHEN and CDR2 is SYDVKM. V lost 4 bases, J lost 7 bases, and 13 bases lay in between. The DNA of the CDR3 is TGTGCCAGCAGTTCCATCGGGGGTCACGGGGAGCTGTTTTTT. Protein product: CASSSIGGHGELFF.

V and J are TRBV5-1 and TRBJ1-1, with a weak D call TRBD1 (5 bases). V was pared by 0 bases and J by 5 bases, with 8 bases between. This CDR3 is 13 amino acids long. The germline V gene encodes CDR1 SGHRS and CDR2 YFSETQ. The CDR3 coding sequence is TGCGCCAGCAGCTTGGGAGAGGGGACTGAAGCTTTCTTT. Translation: CASSLGEGTEAFF.

This chain's CDR3 is CSARGGASGFWGDYEQYF. In DNA, the CDR3 is TGCAGTGCTAGGGGAGGGGCTAGCGGGTTTTGGGGGGACTACGAGCAGTACTTC. The rearrangement uses TRBV20-1 and TRBJ2-7, with 8 bases identical to TRBD2. The CDR3 runs 18 residues. Germline CDR1 reads DFQATT; CDR2 reads SNEGSKA (reference sequence). The V and J ends lost 3 bases and 3 bases, in that order; junction bases with no gene match: 19.

J is TRBJ1-5 and V is TRBV12-3 or TRBV12-4; tentatively, D is TRBD1 (5 bases). The V and J ends lost 9 bases and 5 bases respectively, with 17 bases between them. The CDR3 spans 14 residues. CDR3 residues: CASGLSGGDQPQHF. The DNA of the CDR3 is TGTGCCAGTGGGTTATCGGGGGGAGATCAGCCCCAGCATTTT.

The rearrangement links TRBV5-1 to TRBJ2-1, with 10 bases aligning to TRBD2. There are 14 residues in the CDR3. The junction had 10 bases not matched to a gene; V was cut back by 4 bases and J by 12 bases. Per germline, CDR1 SGHRS and CDR2 YFSETQ. CDR3 residues: CASSPFLAGEGQFF. The CDR3 nucleotides are TGCGCCAGCAGCCCGTTTCTAGCGGGAGAGGGGCAGTTCTTC.

This clonotype was seen a handful of times. The chain carries TRBV27 and TRBJ2-7; 7 positions agree with TRBD2. CDR1 MNHEY and CDR2 SMNVEV come from the germline V gene (reference sequence). This CDR3 is built from 16 residues. The V and J ends lost 4 bases and 0 bases, in that order; junction bases with no gene match: 9. CDR3 region: CASSSHGTMHSYEQYF. DNA of the CDR3: TGTGCCAGCAGTTCCCATGGGACTATGCACTCCTACGAGCAGTACTTC.

The chain couples TRBV7-2 to TRBJ1-5, with 7 bases aligning to TRBD1. Germline CDR1 reads SGHTA; CDR2 reads FQGNSA. With 1 base clipped from V and 4 bases from J, the junction kept 4 bases outside the gene matches. The CDR3 has 15 residues. This CDR3 reads CASSLGQGANQPQHF. The CDR3 DNA is TGTGCCAGCAGCTTAGGACAGGGCGCAAATCAGCCCCAGCATTTT.

J is TRBJ2-1 and V is TRBV30; 10 nucleotides line up with TRBD2. Trimming removed 3 bases from V and 4 bases from J; junction bases left unmatched: 3. The germline V gene has CDR1 GTSNPN and CDR2 SVGIG (reference sequence). This CDR3 contains 14 residues. As DNA, the CDR3 is TGTGCCTGGAGCTATAGCGGGAGGTACAATGAGCAGTTCTTC. This encodes CAWSYSGRYNEQFF.

The gene calls are TRBV3-1 and TRBJ2-5; D unresolved. The CDR3 loop spans 13 amino acids. V lost 2 bases to trimming and J lost 2 bases, with 6 bases between them. Germline V lookup: CDR1 LGHDT, CDR2 YNNKEL (reference sequence). The chain's CDR3 is CASSQYSQETQYF. The CDR3 DNA sequence: TGTGCCAGCAGCCAATACAGTCAAGAGACCCAGTACTTC.

This chain joins TRBV7-9 and TRBJ1-2; tentative D call: TRBD1 (6 bases). The CDR3 has 15 amino acids. The V gene's germline CDR1 is SEHNR and CDR2 FQNEAQ (reference sequence). V lost 1 base and J 2 bases, leaving 11 bases between the germline ends. As DNA, the CDR3 is TGTGCCAGCAGCTTAGGTTCCGGGACAAACTATGGCTACACCTTC. This codes for CASSLGSGTNYGYTF. The entire variable domain, with the rest obtained from reference TRBV7-9 and TRBJ1-2, is as follows: DTGVSQNPRHKITKRGQNVTFRCDPISEHNRLYWYRQTLGQGPEFLTYFQNEAQLEKSRLLSDRFSAERPKGSFSTLEIQRTEQGDSAMYLCASSLGSGTNYGYTFGSGTRLTVV.

This sequence joins TRBV30 and TRBJ1-1; D call uncertain. V lost 2 bases to trimming and J lost 3 bases, with 10 bases between them. CDR1 GTSNPN and CDR2 SVGIG come from the germline V gene (reference sequence). The CDR3 loop spans 13 amino acids. This CDR3 is CAWSLAVYTEAFF. The CDR3 bases are TGTGCCTGGAGTCTCGCTGTGTACACTGAAGCTTTCTTT.

CDR3 in DNA: TGCAGTGCTAGGAAGAGACTAGCCAAAAACATTCAGTACTTC. Its protein is CSARKRLAKNIQYF. The chain links TRBV20-1 to TRBJ2-4; no clear D gene. Trimming pared 3 bases from V and 0 bases from J, leaving 9 bases between. Germline V lookup: CDR1 DFQATT, CDR2 SNEGSKA (reference sequence). This CDR3 contains 14 residues.

This sequence joins TRBV5-1 and TRBJ2-2, with D perhaps TRBD2 (5 bases). Trimming removed 4 bases from V and 5 bases from J, with 21 bases in between. The CDR3 is 17 residues long. Germline V gene lookup returns CDR1 SGHRS and CDR2 YFSETQ. The CDR3 nucleotides read TGCGCCAGCAGCCCATCCCTCCGGAGGTCAAAGACCGGGGAGCTGTTTTTT. It codes for CASSPSLRRSKTGELFF.

J is TRBJ1-6 and V is TRBV4-1; maybe TRBD1 (6 bases). Trimming pared 0 bases from V and 6 bases from J, leaving 12 bases between. Germline CDR1 MGHRA, CDR2 YSYEKL. CDR3 length equals 16 residues. CDR3 amino acids: CASSQDTTGRNSPLHF. The CDR3 DNA sequence: TGCGCCAGCAGCCAAGATACGACAGGCCGTAATTCACCCCTCCACTTT.

The chain recombines TRBV3-1 with TRBJ2-1, with 9 bases aligning to TRBD2. Trimming took 0 bases from V and 1 from J; bases not matched to a gene: 10. This CDR3 is 19 amino acids long. The germline CDR1 and CDR2 sequences are LGHDT and YNNKEL (reference sequence). This CDR3 is CASSQDPLAGFLSYNEQFF. The CDR3 DNA sequence: TGTGCCAGCAGCCAAGATCCCCTAGCGGGGTTTCTTTCCTACAATGAGCAGTTCTTC.

CDR3 amino acids: CASSFGDNLEAFF. The CDR3 nucleotides read TGTGCCAGCAGTTTCGGGGACAACCTTGAAGCTTTCTTT. The chain employs TRBV12-3 or TRBV12-4 and TRBJ1-1; tentative D call: TRBD1 (6 bases). The CDR3 length is 13 residues. V was cut by 3 bases and J by 7 bases, with 12 bases left in between.